This TCR beta chain is drawn from a study of shared clonotypes between healthy human individuals. Naivety among CD8 cells was defined by CD45RO negativity and positive CCR7 selection, thereby excluding terminally differentiated effector memory CD45RA+ cells. The method was immunoSEQ multiplex PCR; TCRdb's version includes in-frame clones alone and lacks a portion of them. The repertoire holds approximately 2,000,000 clones, 85% to 95% seen once, with under 2% in the top ten. This receptor was identified in a young man in good health. Some clones in this sample may be carry-over from other donors' samples. Sequenced input: naive CD8+ T cells from PBMCs.

This CDR3 reads CASSPRAGTDTQYF. The CDR3 DNA sequence: TGTGCCAGCAGCCCCCGGGCGGGCACAGATACGCAGTATTTT. The chain couples TRBV11-3 to TRBJ2-3, with D hard to call. Germline V gives CDR1 SGHNT, CDR2 YENEEA. V was clipped by 5 bases and J by 1 base, with 10 bases between them. This CDR3 is 14 amino acids long.